The present T cell receptor (beta chain) was sequenced within a study of OX40 agonist ivuxolimab in advanced cancers. Overall study: Antecedent anti-PD-1, anti-PD-L1 or anti-CTLA-4 therapy was permissible, with 35% to 40% having received some. The study, taken as a whole, reports: The investigators did not determine what antigen specificity the expanded peripheral T cells had.

About this clone itself: Its antigen is still unknown.

Clones were sequenced by immunoSEQ multiplex PCR, and TCRdb holds only the in-frame ones, with some missing. The sample carries tens of thousands of clones, over 80% recorded once. Trimming stripped 2 bases from V and 9 bases from J, with 14 bases between. Germline V gives CDR1 MNHEY, CDR2 SVGAGI. This CDR3 is 14 amino acids long. V is TRBV6-5 and J is TRBJ1-5; D is ambiguous. This sequence was found in an adult with an advanced solid tumor such as melanoma, head and neck, liver or kidney cancer. The material was CD4+ or CD8+ T cells sorted from blood, obtained in a trial of the OX40 agonist ivuxolimab. CDR3 sequence: CASSYDGEGWPQHF. The CDR3 DNA reads TGTGCCAGCAGTTACGATGGCGAGGGCTGGCCCCAGCATTTT.